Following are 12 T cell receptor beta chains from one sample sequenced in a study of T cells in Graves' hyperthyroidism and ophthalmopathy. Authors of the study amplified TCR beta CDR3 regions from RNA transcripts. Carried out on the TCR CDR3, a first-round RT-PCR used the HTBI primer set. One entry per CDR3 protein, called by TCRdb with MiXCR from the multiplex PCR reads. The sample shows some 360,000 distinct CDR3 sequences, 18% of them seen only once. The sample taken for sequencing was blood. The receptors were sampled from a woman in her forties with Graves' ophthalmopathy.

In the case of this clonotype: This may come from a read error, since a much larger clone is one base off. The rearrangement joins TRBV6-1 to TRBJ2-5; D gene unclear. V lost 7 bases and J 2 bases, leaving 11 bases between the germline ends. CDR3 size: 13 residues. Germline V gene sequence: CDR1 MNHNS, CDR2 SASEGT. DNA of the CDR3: TGTGCCAGCACAGCGCAGAATCAAGAGACCCAGTACTTC. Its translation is CASTAQNQETQYF.

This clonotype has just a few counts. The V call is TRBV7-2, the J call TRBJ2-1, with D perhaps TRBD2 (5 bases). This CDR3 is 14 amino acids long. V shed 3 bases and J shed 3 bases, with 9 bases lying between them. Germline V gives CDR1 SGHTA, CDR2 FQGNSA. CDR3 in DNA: TGTGCCAGCAGCTTTGGGAGTCTCTACAATGAGCAGTTCTTC. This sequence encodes CASSFGSLYNEQFF.

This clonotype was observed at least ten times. This CDR3 reads CASSRLHNQPQHF. Here the CDR3 DNA reads TGTGCCAGCAGTCGGTTACACAATCAGCCCCAGCATTTT. This chain links TRBV27 with TRBJ1-5; no reliable D call. CDR1 MNHEY and CDR2 SMNVEV come from the germline V gene (reference sequence). The CDR3 consists of 13 residues. V gave up 5 bases and J gave up 3 bases, with 8 bases separating them.

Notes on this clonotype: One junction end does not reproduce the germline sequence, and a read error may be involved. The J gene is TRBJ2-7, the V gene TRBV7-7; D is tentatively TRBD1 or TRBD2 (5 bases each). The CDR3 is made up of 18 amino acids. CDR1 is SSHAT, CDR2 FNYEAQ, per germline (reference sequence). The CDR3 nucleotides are TGTGCTAGCAGCCCCTTAGGCGCTGGGGGTATGACCTCCTACGAGCAGTACTTC. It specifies CASSPLGAGGMTSYEQYF. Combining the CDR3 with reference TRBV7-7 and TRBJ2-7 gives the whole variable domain GAGVSQSPRYKVTKRGQDVTLRCDPISSHATLYWYQQALGQGPEFLTYFNYEAQPDKSGLPSDRFSAERPEGSISTLTIQRTEQRDSAMYRCASSPLGAGGMTSYEQYFGPGTRLTVT.

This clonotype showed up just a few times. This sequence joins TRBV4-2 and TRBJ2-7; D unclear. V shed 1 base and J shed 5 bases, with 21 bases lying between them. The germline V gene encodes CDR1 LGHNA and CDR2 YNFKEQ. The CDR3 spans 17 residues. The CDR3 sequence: CASSQVRGSSKAHEQYF. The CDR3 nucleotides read TGTGCCAGCAGCCAAGTCAGAGGCTCCTCCAAAGCCCACGAGCAGTACTTC.

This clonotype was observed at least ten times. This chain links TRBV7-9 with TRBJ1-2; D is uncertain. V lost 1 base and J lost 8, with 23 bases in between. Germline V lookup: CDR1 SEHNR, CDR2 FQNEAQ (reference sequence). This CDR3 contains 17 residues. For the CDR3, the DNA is TGTGCCAGCAGCTTAGTGTCAGTCTCCCTGACTCCACTCGGCTACACCTTC. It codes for CASSLVSVSLTPLGYTF.

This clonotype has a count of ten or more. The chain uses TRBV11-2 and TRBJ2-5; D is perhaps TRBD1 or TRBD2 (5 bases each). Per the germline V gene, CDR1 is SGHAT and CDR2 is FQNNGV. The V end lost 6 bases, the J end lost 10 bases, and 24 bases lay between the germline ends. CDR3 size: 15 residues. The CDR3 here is CASRAGTGLNPLQYF. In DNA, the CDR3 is TGTGCCAGCAGAGCCGGGACGGGCCTTAACCCCCTCCAGTACTTC.

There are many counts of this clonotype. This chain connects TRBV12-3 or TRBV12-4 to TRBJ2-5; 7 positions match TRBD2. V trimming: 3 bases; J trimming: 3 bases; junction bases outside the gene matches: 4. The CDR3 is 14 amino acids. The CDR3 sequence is CASSLGGVEETQYF. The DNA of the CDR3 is TGTGCCAGCAGTTTGGGGGGGGTTGAAGAGACCCAGTACTTC.

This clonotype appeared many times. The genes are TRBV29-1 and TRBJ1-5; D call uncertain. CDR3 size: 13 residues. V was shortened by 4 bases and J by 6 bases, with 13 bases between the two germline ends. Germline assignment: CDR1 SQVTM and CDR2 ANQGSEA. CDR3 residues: CSVGKVDGQPQHF. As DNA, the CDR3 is TGCAGCGTTGGAAAGGTGGATGGTCAGCCCCAGCATTTT. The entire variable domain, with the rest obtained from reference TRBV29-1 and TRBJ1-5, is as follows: SAVISQKPSRDICQRGTSLTIQCQVDSQVTMMFWYRQQPGQSLTLIATANQGSEATYESGFVIDKFPISRPNLTFSTLTVSNMSPEDSSIYLCSVGKVDGQPQHFGDGTRLSIL.

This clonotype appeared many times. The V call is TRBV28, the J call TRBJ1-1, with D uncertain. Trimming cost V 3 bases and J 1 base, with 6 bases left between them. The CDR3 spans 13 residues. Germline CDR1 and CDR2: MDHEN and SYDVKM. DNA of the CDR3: TGTGCCAGCAGTTTTGGGTGGAACACTGAAGCTTTCTTT. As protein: CASSFGWNTEAFF. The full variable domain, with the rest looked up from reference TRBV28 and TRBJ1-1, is DVKVTQSSRYLVKRTGEKVFLECVQDMDHENMFWYRQDPGLGLRLIYFSYDVKMKEKGDIPEGYSVSREKKERFSLILESASTNQTSMYLCASSFGWNTEAFFGQGTRLTVV.

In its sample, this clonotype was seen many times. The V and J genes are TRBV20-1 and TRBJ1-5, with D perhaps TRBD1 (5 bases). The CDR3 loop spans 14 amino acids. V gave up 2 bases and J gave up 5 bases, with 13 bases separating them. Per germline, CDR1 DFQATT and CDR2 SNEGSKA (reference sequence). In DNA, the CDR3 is TGCAGTGCTAGACCACCGGGGGGGGATCAGCCCCAGCATTTT. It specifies CSARPPGGDQPQHF.

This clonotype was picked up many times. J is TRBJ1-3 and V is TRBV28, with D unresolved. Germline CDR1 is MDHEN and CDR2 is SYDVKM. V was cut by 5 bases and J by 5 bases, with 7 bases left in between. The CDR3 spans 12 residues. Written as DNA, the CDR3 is TGTGCCAGCAGTAAATTACGAAACACCATATATTTT. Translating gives CASSKLRNTIYF.